The T cell receptor beta chain under discussion was sequenced for a study of cytomegalovirus exposure and HLA in healthy donors. V lost 1 base to trimming and J lost 1 base, with 17 bases between them. Germline V gene data show CDR1 as SGHRS and CDR2 as YFSETQ. The CDR3 loop spans 17 amino acids. PCR employed 60 Vbeta and 13 Jbeta primers. The table came from immunoSEQ multiplex PCR; TCRdb's copy has only in-frame clones and leaves some out. The sample lists about 160,000 clones, roughly 80% occurring once. This sequence was found in a male donor in good health and CMV-seropositive. The sample taken for sequencing was PBMCs. The rearrangement uses TRBV5-1 and TRBJ2-5; D perhaps matches TRBD1 (6 bases). CDR3: CASSLRQVTGSQETQYF. The CDR3, as DNA: TGCGCCAGCAGCTTGAGACAGGTAACTGGGAGCCAAGAGACCCAGTACTTC. Full variable domain (remainder filled in from reference TRBV5-1 and TRBJ2-5): KAGVTQTPRYLIKTRGQQVTLSCSPISGHRSVSWYQQTPGQGLQFLFEYFSETQRNKGNFPGRFSGRQFSNSRSEMNVSTLELGDSALYLCASSLRQVTGSQETQYFGPGTRLLVL.